This is a list of T cell receptor beta chains from one sample in a study of control samples from healthy donors and cancer patients. The repertoire was sequenced with immunoSEQ multiplex PCR; TCRdb's copy has only in-frame clones and lacks some. The sample includes about 120,000 clones, approximately 90% seen only once; the top ten take 2.3%. Sequenced material: blood. These receptor sequences come from a woman in her sixties or seventies in good health. Both conserved end residues are part of each CDR3. The D gene is left open where the match is weak. Size values are once, few and many counts, or a class for expanded clones, and some rows have none.

TRBJ1-6 - TRBV7-3 - TGTGCCAGCAGCACTGGTCGGAATTCACCCCTCCACTTT CASSTGRNSPLHF
TRBJ1-5 TRBD1 TRBV27 once TGTGCCAGCAGTTTATCAGGCAGGGGGGTTGCTCAGCCCCAGCATTTT CASSLSGRGVAQPQHF
TRBJ1-2 TRBD1 TRBV7-9 - TGTGCCAGCAGCACAGGGGGCTATGGCTACACCTTC CASSTGGYGYTF
TRBJ2-2 TRBD1 TRBV7-6 - TGTGCCAGCAGCTTAAGTCCGGGACAGGCGTACGACACCGGGGAGCTGTTTTTT CASSLSPGQAYDTGELFF
TRBJ2-5 - TRBV27 - TGTGCCAGCAGTTTATTGGGCGATTTAGAGACCCAGTACTTC CASSLLGDLETQYF
TRBJ2-7 - TRBV6-5 few TGTGCCAGCAGTTCCCGCTTGGGGGCGCAGTACTTC CASSSRLGAQYF
TRBJ2-3 - TRBV9 - TGTGCCAGCAGCCGAGGGCGGGGGCCCCATAGCACAGATACGCAGTATTTT CASSRGRGPHSTDTQYF
TRBJ2-2 TRBD1 TRBV6-5 - TGTGCCAGCAGCCGACAGGGGTTCGTGGTCGGGGAGCTGTTTTTT CASSRQGFVVGELFF
TRBJ2-2 - TRBV15 - TGTGCCACCAGCAGAGATCCCAGGGCAGCCGGGGAGCTGTTTTTT CATSRDPRAAGELFF
TRBJ2-3 - TRBV14 - TGTGCCAGCAGCCATCGATTGTCACAGAGCACAGATACGCAGTATTTT CASSHRLSQSTDTQYF
TRBJ1-5 TRBD1 TRBV2 - TGTGCCAGCAGCTACGACAGGGTCGGTCAGCCCCAGCATTTT CASSYDRVGQPQHF
TRBJ2-3 - TRBV9 - TGTGCCAGCAGCACCTTCACAGATACGCAGTATTTT CASSTFTDTQYF
TRBJ1-4 - TRBV5-1 - TGCGCCAGCAGCCCCGGTGGGGGGGGCGGAAATGAAAAACTGTTTTTT CASSPGGGGGNEKLFF
TRBJ2-2 - TRBV5-1 - TGCGCCAGCAGGGCCCCAGCAGTTGGGACCGGGGAGCTGTTTTTT CASRAPAVGTGELFF
TRBJ1-5 TRBD1 TRBV15 - TGTGCCACCAGCTCAGGGGGGCAAACTAATCAGCCCCAGCATTTT CATSSGGQTNQPQHF
TRBJ1-1 - TRBV27 - TGTGCCAGCCAGGACCCAGGTGGGAACACTGAAGCTTTCTTT CASQDPGGNTEAFF
TRBJ2-3 - TRBV9 - TGTGCCAGCAGCGTACAATCGGGCACAGATACGCAGTATTTT CASSVQSGTDTQYF
TRBJ1-2 TRBD1 TRBV19 - TGTGCCAGTACCAATATGGGGACAGGCCTTAACTATGGCTACACCTTC CASTNMGTGLNYGYTF
TRBJ1-4 - TRBV15 - TGTGCCACCAGCAGAGTAAGCGGTGGGGTTAATGAAAAACTGTTTTTT CATSRVSGGVNEKLFF
TRBJ1-1 - TRBV5-1 - TGCGCCAGCAGCTTGGCCCGGAACACTGAAGCTTTCTTT CASSLARNTEAFF
TRBJ2-6 - TRBV7-3 - TGTGCCAGCAGCTTAAGCATAAGACCCTCTGGGGCCAACGTCCTGACTTTC CASSLSIRPSGANVLTF
TRBJ2-3 TRBD2 TRBV10-3 - TGTGCCATCAGTGAGGTCTTAGCGGGGGGGCCTGGGGATACGCAGTATTTT CAISEVLAGGPGDTQYF
TRBJ2-3 TRBD1 TRBV27 - TGTGCCAGCAGTTTAGTTCCGGGGACAGGGGAAGATACGCAGTATTTT CASSLVPGTGEDTQYF
TRBJ1-4 - TRBV7-8 - TGTGCCAGTTCGGGGGCAACTAATGAAAAACTGTTTTTT CASSGATNEKLFF
TRBJ2-7 TRBD1 TRBV2 - TGTGCCAGCAGTGACCAGGGGGCGGGATACGAGCAGTACTTC CASSDQGAGYEQYF
TRBJ1-3 TRBD1 TRBV20-1 few TGCAGTGCTAGTCGACAGGGGGCGGGCGGAAACACCATATATTTT CSASRQGAGGNTIYF
TRBJ2-1 - TRBV6-5 - TGTGCCAGCAGTTACTTTCCCCTAGCGCCCTACAATGAGCAGTTCTTC CASSYFPLAPYNEQFF
TRBJ2-3 - TRBV13 - TGTGCCAGCAGCACCAACTATGGACTGTACACAGATACGCAGTATTTT CASSTNYGLYTDTQYF